This is a list of T cell receptor beta chains from one sample in a study of STAT3 mutations in large granular lymphocyte leukemia. The table came from immunoSEQ multiplex PCR; TCRdb's copy has only in-frame clones and leaves some out. The sample lists about 20,000 clones; around 92% were seen once. Sample: peripheral blood mononuclear cells. These TCRs come from a man aged 60 to 69 with T-cell large granular lymphocyte leukemia. Some clones in this sample may be carry-over from other donors' samples. The CDR3 runs from the conserved cysteine through the conserved F or W. Each record gives: clone size, V gene, D gene, J gene, CDR3 protein, CDR3 DNA. The D gene is left open where the match is weak. Clone size appears in some rows only: once, few, many, or a class for an expanded clone.

.,TRBV18,TRBD2,TRBJ2-7,CASSPGGSAYEQYF,TGTGCCAGCTCACCGGGGGGGTCGGCGTACGAGCAGTACTTC
.,TRBV6-5,.,TRBJ2-5,CASSYPGVPETQYF,TGTGCCAGCAGTTACCCGGGGGTCCCAGAGACCCAGTACTTC
.,TRBV29-1,TRBD2,TRBJ2-1,CSGSLAGPSSEQFF,TGCAGCGGCAGCCTAGCGGGACCCAGCAGTGAGCAGTTCTTC
.,TRBV5-1,TRBD1,TRBJ1-6,CASSLSTGTGSSPLHF,TGCGCCAGCAGCCTCTCGACCGGGACAGGGAGTTCACCCCTCCACTTT
.,TRBV7-9,TRBD1,TRBJ1-1,CASSLTGVLPNTEAFF,TGTGCCAGCAGCTTAACAGGGGTCCTCCCGAACACTGAAGCTTTCTTT
.,TRBV7-8,.,TRBJ2-2,CATGPELGTGELFF,TGTGCCACAGGGCCAGAATTGGGCACCGGGGAGCTGTTTTTT
.,TRBV7-2,TRBD1,TRBJ1-1,CASSRPGFPDRNF,TGTGCCAGCAGCCGCCCCGGGTTTCCGGACAGGAACTTT
once,TRBV11-2,.,TRBJ2-7,CASSLVFLRDQVNEQYF,TGTGCCAGCAGCTTAGTTTTCCTCCGGGACCAAGTAAACGAGCAGTACTTC
.,TRBV7-8,TRBD2,TRBJ2-7,CASSSRTSGEQYF,TGTGCCAGCAGCTCCAGGACTAGTGGCGAGCAGTACTTC
.,TRBV5-1,TRBD2,TRBJ2-3,CASSLSLAGGDTQYF,TGCGCCAGCAGCTTGTCCCTAGCGGGAGGAGATACGCAGTATTTT
.,TRBV5-1,TRBD2,TRBJ2-2,CASSAGGAGELFF,TGCGCCAGCAGCGCCGGGGGGGCCGGGGAGCTGTTTTTT
.,TRBV19,TRBD2,TRBJ2-3,CASSIAGAGADTQYF,TGTGCCAGTAGTATAGCGGGAGCGGGAGCAGATACGCAGTATTTT
few,TRBV5-1,.,TRBJ2-6,CASSLGQISGANVLTF,TGCGCCAGCAGCTTGGGACAAATCTCTGGGGCCAACGTCCTGACTTTC
.,TRBV2,TRBD2,TRBJ2-1,CASSDRTSTLDEQFF,TGTGCCAGCAGTGATAGGACTAGCACATTGGATGAGCAGTTCTTC
.,TRBV18,TRBD2,TRBJ2-1,CASSPGGRLAGQNEQFF,TGTGCCAGCTCACCGGGAGGGAGGCTAGCGGGTCAAAATGAGCAGTTCTTC
.,TRBV18,TRBD1,TRBJ1-2,CASSPQGAGGYTF,TGTGCCAGCTCACCTCAGGGGGCTGGGGGCTACACCTTC
medium-sized,TRBV27,.,TRBJ2-1,CASSLGGSQTEQFF,TGTGCCAGCAGTTTGGGGGGCAGTCAAACCGAGCAGTTCTTC
.,TRBV5-1,TRBD1,TRBJ2-7,CASSLAGTGGYEQYF,TGCGCCAGCAGCTTGGCCGGGACAGGGGGCTACGAGCAGTACTTC
.,TRBV6-6,.,TRBJ1-4,CASSFGQLNEKLFF,TGTGCCAGCAGCTTCGGACAGCTGAATGAAAAACTGTTTTTT
.,TRBV4-3,TRBD2,TRBJ2-3,CASSQLAGPSTDTQYF,TGCGCCAGCAGCCAGTTAGCGGGCCCTAGCACAGATACGCAGTATTTT
.,TRBV20-1,.,TRBJ2-7,CSAALDDEQYF,TGCAGTGCTGCGCTAGATGACGAGCAGTACTTC
once,TRBV4-2,.,TRBJ1-3,CASSQDRRRSGNTIYF,TGTGCCAGCAGCCAAGATCGCAGGCGATCTGGAAACACCATATATTTT
.,TRBV30,.,TRBJ2-7,CALDDGYEQYF,TGTGCCTTGGACGACGGCTACGAGCAGTACTTC
.,TRBV13,.,TRBJ2-1,CASSLGPGDNEQFF,TGTGCCAGCAGCTTAGGCCCTGGCGACAATGAGCAGTTCTTC
few,TRBV6-1,TRBD1,TRBJ1-2,CASTQRDRGPYGYTF,TGTGCCAGCACCCAGAGGGACAGGGGGCCCTATGGCTACACCTTC
.,TRBV7-9,TRBD1,TRBJ2-6,CASITDRGSGANVLTF,TGTGCCAGCATCACCGACAGGGGCTCTGGGGCCAACGTCCTGACTTTC
few,TRBV29-1,.,TRBJ1-1,CSISGGAVTEAFF,TGCAGCATTTCGGGGGGGGCAGTTACTGAAGCTTTCTTT
.,TRBV28,.,TRBJ1-2,CASSSQRGPEYGYTF,TGTGCCAGCAGTTCCCAAAGAGGGCCAGAGTATGGCTACACCTTC
.,TRBV28,.,TRBJ1-5,CASRGGDSNQPQHF,TGTGCCAGCCGTGGAGGGGATAGCAATCAGCCCCAGCATTTT
.,TRBV21-1,.,TRBJ1-1,CASPRGNTEAFF,TGTGCCAGCCCGCGCGGGAACACTGAAGCTTTCTTT
.,TRBV5-1,.,TRBJ2-1,CASSRGGGTYNEQFF,TGCGCCAGCAGCCGAGGGGGAGGAACCTACAATGAGCAGTTCTTC
.,TRBV6-5,.,TRBJ2-7,CASSYREHYEQYF,TGTGCCAGCAGTTACCGGGAGCACTACGAGCAGTACTTC
.,TRBV7-3,.,TRBJ2-7,CASSLDPSVEQYF,TGTGCCAGCAGCTTAGACCCGTCGGTCGAGCAGTACTTC
.,TRBV4-3,.,TRBJ1-2,CASSQGQNYGYTF,TGCGCCAGCAGCCAAGGACAGAACTATGGCTACACCTTC
.,TRBV19,TRBD2,TRBJ2-3,CATQYGPSGSTDTQYF,TGTGCCACCCAATACGGGCCTAGCGGTAGCACAGATACGCAGTATTTT
.,TRBV7-9,TRBD2,TRBJ2-7,CASSSGPVAGGYEQYF,TGTGCCAGCAGCTCCGGGCCGGTAGCGGGAGGCTACGAGCAGTACTTC
.,TRBV7-9,.,TRBJ2-7,CASSLGVSSYEQYF,TGTGCCAGCAGCTTAGGGGTTAGCTCCTACGAGCAGTACTTC
few,TRBV2,TRBD2,TRBJ2-7,CASSVQAGDYEQYF,TGTGCCAGCAGTGTACAAGCGGGAGACTACGAGCAGTACTTC